A single sample is the source of the 4 T cell receptor beta chains below, sequenced in a study of T cell responses to AZD1222 COVID-19 vaccine. The protocol was immunoSEQ multiplex PCR, while the TCRdb copy is restricted to in-frame clones and leaves out a portion. The sample has around 150,000 clones, about 90% seen once. The specimen was peripheral blood, collected on day 0 of AZD1222 vaccination. Receptor source: an adult in good health.

The V and J genes are TRBV5-1 and TRBJ2-7; 9 bases are a match to TRBD1. The CDR3 sequence is 15 residues long. Germline V gene sequence: CDR1 SGHRS, CDR2 YFSETQ. J gave up 4 bases and V 0 bases, and 5 bases lay outside the gene matches. The CDR3 sequence is CASSLAGTGLYEQYF. The CDR3, as DNA: TGCGCCAGCAGCTTGGCCGGGACAGGGTTATACGAGCAGTACTTC.

V gene TRBV5-1 combines with J gene TRBJ1-2, with D perhaps TRBD1 (6 bases). This CDR3 comprises 13 residues. From germline, CDR1 is SGHRS and CDR2 YFSETQ. Trimming left V 0 bases short and J 9 bases short, with 12 bases between. The CDR3 DNA sequence: TGCGCCAGCAGCTTGGAGCAGGGGCGCCGCTACACCTTC. Protein: CASSLEQGRRYTF.

This clone was seen a single time. The chain employs TRBV18 and TRBJ1-1; tentatively, D is TRBD1 (5 bases). V lost 1 base and J 2 bases, leaving 11 bases between the germline ends. The CDR3 consists of 15 residues. The germline V gene has CDR1 KGHSH and CDR2 LQKENI. The CDR3 here is CASSPLFQGNTEAFF. The DNA of the CDR3 is TGTGCCAGCTCACCACTTTTCCAGGGAAACACTGAAGCTTTCTTT. Looking up the rest from reference TRBV18 and TRBJ1-1 gives the full variable domain: NAGVMQNPRHLVRRRGQEARLRCSPMKGHSHVYWYRQLPEEGLKFMVYLQKENIIDESGMPKERFSAEFPKEGPSILRIQQVVRGDSAAYFCASSPLFQGNTEAFFGQGTRLTVV.

The rearrangement links TRBV28 to TRBJ1-4, with D maybe TRBD1 (6 bases). The CDR3 runs to 19 residues. CDR1 and CDR2 (germline): MDHEN, SYDVKM. Trimming pared 5 bases from V and 6 bases from J, leaving 28 bases between. The DNA for the CDR3 is TGTGCCAGCAGTCATCCCCAAACAGGGTGGTCCGGAGACGATGAAAAACTGTTTTTT. Protein sequence: CASSHPQTGWSGDDEKLFF.